This TCR beta chain appears in the sequencing data of a study of blood T cell repertoires in COVID-19. In the study overall: Samples came from the United States, Italy and Spain, spanning acute and convalescent COVID-19. The cDNA or gDNA used as material had been derived from T cells, B-cell-depleted T cells, or PBMCs.

Original processing notes: Nucleated cell counts were estimated from reference gene primer amplification. Sequencing used immunoSEQ multiplex PCR; TCRdb keeps in-frame clones, though not all of them. D and trimming were read from the DNA, whereas the V and J calls and clone size are those reported in that table. The table lists fewer than 300,000 clones, about nine tenths of them singletons. The sequencing sample was made of peripheral blood. The sequence derives from a man over 45 with COVID-19, enrolled during active disease.

CDR3: CAISKTESYNEQFF. CDR3 sequence (DNA): TGTGCCATCAGCAAGACAGAATCCTACAATGAGCAGTTCTTC. The genes are TRBV10-3 and TRBJ2-1; D is perhaps TRBD1 (5 bases). V was trimmed by 6 bases and J by 1 base, leaving 10 bases between them. Germline V gene data show CDR1 as ENHRY and CDR2 as SYGVKD. The CDR3 covers 14 residues.